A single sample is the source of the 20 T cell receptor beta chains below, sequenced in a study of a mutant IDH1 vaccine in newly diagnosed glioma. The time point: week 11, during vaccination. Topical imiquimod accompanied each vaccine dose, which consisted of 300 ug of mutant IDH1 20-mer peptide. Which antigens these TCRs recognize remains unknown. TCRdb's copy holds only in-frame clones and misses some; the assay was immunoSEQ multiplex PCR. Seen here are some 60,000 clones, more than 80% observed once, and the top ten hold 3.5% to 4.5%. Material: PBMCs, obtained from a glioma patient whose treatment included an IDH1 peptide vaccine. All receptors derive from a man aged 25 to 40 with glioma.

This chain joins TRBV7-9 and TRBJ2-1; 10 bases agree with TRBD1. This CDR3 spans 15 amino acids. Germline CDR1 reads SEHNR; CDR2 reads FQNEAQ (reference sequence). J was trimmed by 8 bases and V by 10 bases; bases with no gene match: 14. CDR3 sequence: CATSNRDRGEYEQFF. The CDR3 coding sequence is TGTGCCACCTCGAACCGGGACAGGGGAGAGTATGAGCAGTTCTTC.

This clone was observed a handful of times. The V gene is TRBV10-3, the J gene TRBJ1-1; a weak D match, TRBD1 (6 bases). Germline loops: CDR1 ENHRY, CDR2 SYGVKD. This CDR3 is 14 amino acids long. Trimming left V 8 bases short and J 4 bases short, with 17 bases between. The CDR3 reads CAISGGGWGTEAFF. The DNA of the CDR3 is TGTGCCATCTCGGGGGGCGGATGGGGCACTGAAGCTTTCTTT.

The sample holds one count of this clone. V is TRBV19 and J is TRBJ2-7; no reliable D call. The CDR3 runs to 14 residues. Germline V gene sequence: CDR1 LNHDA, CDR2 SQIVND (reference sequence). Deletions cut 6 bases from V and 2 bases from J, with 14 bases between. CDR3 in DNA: TGTGCCAGTAGGCCTGGAGACAAGACCTACGAGCAGTACTTC. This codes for CASRPGDKTYEQYF.

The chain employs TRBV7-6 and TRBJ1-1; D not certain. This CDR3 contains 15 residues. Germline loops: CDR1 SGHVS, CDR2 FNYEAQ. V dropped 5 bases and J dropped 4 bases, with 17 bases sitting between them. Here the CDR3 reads CASSPIQGRSTEAFF. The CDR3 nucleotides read TGTGCCAGCAGCCCCATTCAAGGGAGAAGCACTGAAGCTTTCTTT.

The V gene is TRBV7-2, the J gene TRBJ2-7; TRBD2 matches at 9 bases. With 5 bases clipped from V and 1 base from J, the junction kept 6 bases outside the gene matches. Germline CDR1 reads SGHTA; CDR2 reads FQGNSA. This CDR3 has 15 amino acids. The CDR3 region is CASSTLAGRSYEQYF. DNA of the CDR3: TGTGCCAGCAGCACCCTAGCGGGAAGATCCTACGAGCAGTACTTC.

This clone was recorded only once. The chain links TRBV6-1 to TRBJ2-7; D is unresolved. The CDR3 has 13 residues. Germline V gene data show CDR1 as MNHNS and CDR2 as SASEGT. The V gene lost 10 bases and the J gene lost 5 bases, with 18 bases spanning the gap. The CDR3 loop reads CATSVTIPHEQYF. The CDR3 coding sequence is TGTGCCACCTCAGTCACAATCCCCCACGAGCAGTACTTC.

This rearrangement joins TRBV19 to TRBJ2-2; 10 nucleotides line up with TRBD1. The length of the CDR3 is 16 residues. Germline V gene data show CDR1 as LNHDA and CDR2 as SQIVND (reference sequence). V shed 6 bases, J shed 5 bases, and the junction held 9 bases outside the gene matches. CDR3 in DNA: TGTGCCAGTAGCAAAGGGGGGACAGGGGAAACCGGGGAGCTGTTTTTT. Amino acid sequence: CASSKGGTGETGELFF.

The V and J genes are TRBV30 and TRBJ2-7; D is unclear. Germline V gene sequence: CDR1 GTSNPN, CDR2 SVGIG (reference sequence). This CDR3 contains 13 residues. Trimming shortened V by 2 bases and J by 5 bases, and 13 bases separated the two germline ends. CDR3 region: CAWSSGVFNEQYF. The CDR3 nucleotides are TGTGCCTGGAGTTCCGGCGTGTTCAACGAGCAGTACTTC.

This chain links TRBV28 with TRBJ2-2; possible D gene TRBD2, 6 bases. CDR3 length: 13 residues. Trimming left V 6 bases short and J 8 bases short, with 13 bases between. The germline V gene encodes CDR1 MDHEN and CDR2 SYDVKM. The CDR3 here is CASRMTGRGELFF. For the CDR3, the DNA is TGTGCCAGCAGGATGACGGGGAGGGGGGAGCTGTTTTTT.

The DNA for the CDR3 is TGCGCCAGCAGCCAAGTGACAGGGGGTGATGTGAACACTGAAGCTTTCTTT. Translated, it gives CASSQVTGGDVNTEAFF. J is TRBJ1-1 and V is TRBV4-3; 9 bases line up with TRBD1. The trim removed 1 base at V and 0 bases at J, leaving 6 bases unmatched. The CDR3 is made up of 17 amino acids. CDR1 and CDR2 (germline): LGHNA, YSLEER.

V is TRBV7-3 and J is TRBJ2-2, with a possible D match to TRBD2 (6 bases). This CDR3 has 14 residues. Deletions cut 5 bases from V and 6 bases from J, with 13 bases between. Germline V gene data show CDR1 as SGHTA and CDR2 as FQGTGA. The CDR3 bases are TGTGCCAGCAGCCCTGGAGGGTCGGCCGGGGAGCTGTTTTTT. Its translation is CASSPGGSAGELFF.

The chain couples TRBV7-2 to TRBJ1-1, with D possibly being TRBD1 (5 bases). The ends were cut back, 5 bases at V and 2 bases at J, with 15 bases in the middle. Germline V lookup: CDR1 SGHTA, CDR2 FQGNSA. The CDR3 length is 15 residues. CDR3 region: CASSLRGAVNTEAFF. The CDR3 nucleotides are TGTGCCAGCAGCCTCCGCGGGGCGGTCAACACTGAAGCTTTCTTT.

CDR3 sequence (DNA): TGTGCCAGCAGCGCACTTGGGGGAAGTAGCGGGAGTAAGCTCTCACAGTATTTT. Translated, it gives CASSALGGSSGSKLSQYF. This chain uses TRBV11-2 with TRBJ2-3; the match to TRBD2 covers 9 bases. Germline V CDR1 and CDR2: SGHAT, FQNNGV. This CDR3 contains 18 residues. The junction had 24 bases not matched to a gene; V was cut back by 5 bases and J by 12 bases.

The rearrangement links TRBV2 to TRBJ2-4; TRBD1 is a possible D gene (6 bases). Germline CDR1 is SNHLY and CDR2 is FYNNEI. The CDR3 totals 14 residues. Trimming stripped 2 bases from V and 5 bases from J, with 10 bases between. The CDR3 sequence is CASSETDRQNIQYF. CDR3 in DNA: TGTGCCAGCAGTGAAACGGACAGACAAAACATTCAGTACTTC.

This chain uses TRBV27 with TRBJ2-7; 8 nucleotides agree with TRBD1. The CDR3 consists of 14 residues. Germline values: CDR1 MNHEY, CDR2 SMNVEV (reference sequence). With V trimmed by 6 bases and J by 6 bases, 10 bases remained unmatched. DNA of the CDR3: TGTGCCAGCAGACCGGGACAGGATAGGGGCGAGCAGTACTTC. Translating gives CASRPGQDRGEQYF.

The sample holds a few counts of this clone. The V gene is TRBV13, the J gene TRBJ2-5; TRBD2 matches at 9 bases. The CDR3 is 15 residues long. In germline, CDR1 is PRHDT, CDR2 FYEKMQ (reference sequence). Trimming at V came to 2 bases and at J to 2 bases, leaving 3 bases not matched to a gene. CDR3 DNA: TGTGCCAGCAGCTTAAATGCGGGGGGGCAAGAGACCCAGTACTTC. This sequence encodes CASSLNAGGQETQYF. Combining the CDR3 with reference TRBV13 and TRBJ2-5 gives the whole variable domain AAGVIQSPRHLIKEKRETATLKCYPIPRHDTVYWYQQGPGQDPQFLISFYEKMQSDKGSIPDRFSAQQFSDYHSELNMSSLELGDSALYFCASSLNAGGQETQYFGPGTRLLVL.

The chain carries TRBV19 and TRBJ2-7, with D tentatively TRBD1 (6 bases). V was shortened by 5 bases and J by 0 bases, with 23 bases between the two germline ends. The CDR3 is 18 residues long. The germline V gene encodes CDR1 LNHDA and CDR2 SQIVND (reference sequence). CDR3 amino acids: CASSPRSIRGLSSYEQYF. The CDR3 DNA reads TGTGCCAGTAGTCCCCGAAGTATCAGGGGATTGAGCTCCTACGAGCAGTACTTC.

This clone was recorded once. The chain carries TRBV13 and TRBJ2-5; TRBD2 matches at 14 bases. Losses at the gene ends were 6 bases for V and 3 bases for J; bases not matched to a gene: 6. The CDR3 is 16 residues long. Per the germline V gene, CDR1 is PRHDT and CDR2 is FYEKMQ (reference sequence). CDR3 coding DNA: TGTGCCAGCAGTTTCCAGGGACTAGCGGGAGAAGAGACCCAGTACTTC. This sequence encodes CASSFQGLAGEETQYF.

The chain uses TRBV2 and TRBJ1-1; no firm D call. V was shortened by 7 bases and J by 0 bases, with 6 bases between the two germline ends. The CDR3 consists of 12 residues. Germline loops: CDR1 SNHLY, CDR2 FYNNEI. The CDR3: CASIRLNTEAFF. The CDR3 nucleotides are TGTGCCAGCATCAGGTTGAACACTGAAGCTTTCTTT. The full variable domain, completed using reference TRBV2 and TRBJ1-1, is EPEVTQTPSHQVTQMGQEVILRCVPISNHLYFYWYRQILGQKVEFLVSFYNNEISEKSEIFDDQFSVERPDGSNFTLKIRSTKLEDSAMYFCASIRLNTEAFFGQGTRLTVV.

The CDR3 sequence: CASSRPAGHKFF. In DNA, the CDR3 is TGTGCCAGCAGTCGACCGGCGGGACATAAGTTCTTC. The rearrangement uses TRBV5-6 and TRBJ2-1; D possibly uses TRBD1 or TRBD2 (6 bases each). CDR1 is SGHDT and CDR2 is YYEEEE in the germline V gene. The CDR3 runs to 12 residues. Deletions cut 5 bases from V and 14 bases from J, with 17 bases between. The full variable domain, completed using reference TRBV5-6 and TRBJ2-1, is DAGVTQSPTHLIKTRGQQVTLRCSPKSGHDTVSWYQQALGQGPQFIFQYYEEEERQRGNFPDRFSGHQFPNYSSELNVNALLLGDSALYLCASSRPAGHKFFGPGTRLTVL.